Listed below are T cell receptor beta chains from one sample, sequenced in a study of blood T cell repertoires in COVID-19. Assay: immunoSEQ multiplex PCR; the TCRdb copy retains only in-frame clones and omits some. The data hold 150,000 to 180,000 clones, with 83% observed a single time. The sequenced sample consisted of peripheral blood. The receptors derive from a woman aged 55 to 70 with COVID-19, enrolled during active disease. CDR3s include the opening cysteine and the closing phenylalanine or tryptophan. A D gene is named only where the DNA matches it firmly. The size entry is marked missing in some rows and otherwise reads once, few, many or a size class.

size	V	D	J	DNA	CDR3
-	TRBV3-1/TRBV3-2	TRBD1	TRBJ1-2	TGTGCCAGCAGCTCGACAGGGGGTTCTATCTATGGCTACACCTTC	CASSSTGGSIYGYTF
-	TRBV20-1	-	TRBJ1-1	TGCAGTGCTAGTCCAGGAGGCATGAACACTGAAGCTTTCTTT	CSASPGGMNTEAFF
-	TRBV24-1	TRBD1	TRBJ2-5	TGTGCCACCAGTGACACGGGACAGGGGGCCGAAGAGACCCAGTACTTC	CATSDTGQGAEETQYF
-	TRBV6-5	TRBD1	TRBJ2-2	TGTGCCAGCAGTTACTTCGGACAGGGGGCGACCGGGGAGCTGTTTTTT	CASSYFGQGATGELFF
-	TRBV25-1	TRBD1	TRBJ1-1	TGTGCCAGCACCGACAGGGACACTGAAGCTTTCTTT	CASTDRDTEAFF
-	TRBV18	TRBD2	TRBJ2-1	TGTGCCAGCTCAGTTCCGGGACTAGCGGGCCCCAATGAGCAGTTCTTC	CASSVPGLAGPNEQFF
-	TRBV14	TRBD2	TRBJ2-1	TGTGCCAGCAGCAAGACTAGCGGGCCCTACAATGAGCAGTTCTTC	CASSKTSGPYNEQFF
-	TRBV11-2	TRBD2	TRBJ2-3	TGTGCCAGCAGGAACTTAGGGGCGGGAGGGTCAGATACGCAGTATTTT	CASRNLGAGGSDTQYF
few	TRBV18	TRBD1	TRBJ1-6	TGTGCCAGCTCACCTACAGGGGGTGATAATTCACCCCTCCACTTT	CASSPTGGDNSPLHF
-	TRBV9	-	TRBJ1-2	TGTGCCAGCAGCGTAGGAGACAGGAGTCAGGTTGTCTATGGCTACACCTTC	CASSVGDRSQVVYGYTF
-	TRBV5-6	TRBD1	TRBJ2-1	TGTGCCAGCAGCTTGGCGACAGGGGCGGGGTACAATGAGCAGTTCTTC	CASSLATGAGYNEQFF
-	TRBV5-1	TRBD1	TRBJ1-1	TGCGCCAGCAGCGTACGGCAGGGGGCGAGAACTGAAGCTTTCTTT	CASSVRQGARTEAFF
once	TRBV3-1/TRBV3-2	-	TRBJ1-6	TGTGCCAGCAGCCAAGATTACGCGGGTTCACCCCTCCACTTT	CASSQDYAGSPLHF
-	TRBV10-3	-	TRBJ1-5	TGTGCCATCAGAACAGGGTTGGGACAGCCCCAGCATTTT	CAIRTGLGQPQHF
few	TRBV2	-	TRBJ1-5	TGTGCCAGCAGTGATCAGGGCGGCAGGGTGGGCCAGCCCCAGCATTTT	CASSDQGGRVGQPQHF
-	TRBV9	-	TRBJ2-2	TGTGCCAGCAGCGCTACAGGGTTTGTGACCGGGGAGCTGTTTTTT	CASSATGFVTGELFF
-	TRBV5-5	-	TRBJ1-5	TGTGCCAGCAGCTTAGGACCGGGAGACAATCAGCCCCAGCATTTT	CASSLGPGDNQPQHF
-	TRBV11-2	TRBD1	TRBJ1-4	TGTGCCAGCAGCTCGGGGACAGGGATTAATGAAAAACTGTTTTTT	CASSSGTGINEKLFF
-	TRBV28	TRBD2	TRBJ2-3	TGTGCCAGCAGTTCCCGGACTAGCGGGAGGTATAGCACAGATACGCAGTATTTT	CASSSRTSGRYSTDTQYF
-	TRBV12-3/TRBV12-4	-	TRBJ1-1	TGTGCCAGCAGTTTAGGGACTTCGACTGAAGCTTTCTTT	CASSLGTSTEAFF
few	TRBV11-3	-	TRBJ2-1	TGTGCCAGCAGCCTTAACAGGGCCAATGAGCAGTTCTTC	CASSLNRANEQFF
-	TRBV29-1	TRBD2	TRBJ2-1	TGCAGCGTTGTGGCGGGAGGCCCCGGCAATGAGCAGTTCTTC	CSVVAGGPGNEQFF
-	TRBV7-9	TRBD1	TRBJ1-1	TGTGCCAGCAGCTTAGTTAGGACAGGGGGAACTGAAGCTTTCTTT	CASSLVRTGGTEAFF
-	TRBV7-2	-	TRBJ1-1	TGTGCCAGCAGCCCCCAGGGCAGGAACACTGAAGCTTTCTTT	CASSPQGRNTEAFF
-	TRBV18	-	TRBJ1-4	TGTGCCAGCTCACCTTACACCGCAACTAATGAAAAACTGTTTTTT	CASSPYTATNEKLFF
-	TRBV2	-	TRBJ1-2	TGTGCCAGCAGTGAAGCGCTAGGTGGCTACACCTTC	CASSEALGGYTF
-	TRBV19	TRBD1	TRBJ1-6	TGTGCCACCACGGGACAGCCCAGTTCACCCCTCCACTTT	CATTGQPSSPLHF
-	TRBV15	-	TRBJ1-5	TGTGCCACCAGCGGAGACAGGTTGTCCCAGCATTTT	CATSGDRLSQHF
-	TRBV14	TRBD2	TRBJ2-3	TGTGCCAGCAGCCTACTAGCGGGGGGGCCGAGTACGCAGTATTTT	CASSLLAGGPSTQYF
-	TRBV2	TRBD1	TRBJ2-1	TGTGCCAGCAGCGCCGACAGGGGTGGGAATGAGCAGTTCTTC	CASSADRGGNEQFF
-	TRBV29-1	TRBD2	TRBJ2-1	TGCAGCGTTGCCAGACTAGCGGGAGGGAACAATGAGCAGTTCTTC	CSVARLAGGNNEQFF
-	TRBV11-2	TRBD1	TRBJ1-6	TGTGCCAGCAGCACGTGGACAGGGGAAAATTCACCCCTCCACTTT	CASSTWTGENSPLHF
-	TRBV7-3	TRBD2	TRBJ2-1	TGTGCCAGCAGCTTAATTTCCGGGAGGGGTGAGCAGTTCTTC	CASSLISGRGEQFF
-	TRBV7-2	TRBD2	TRBJ2-7	TGTGCCAGCAGCTTAGTCATAGCGGGAGAAAGGAGATCCTACGAGCAGTACTTC	CASSLVIAGERRSYEQYF
once	TRBV7-8	-	TRBJ1-1	TGTGCCAGCAGCTTTCAGGGGATGTCAAAGAACACTGAAGCTTTCTTT	CASSFQGMSKNTEAFF
-	TRBV5-1	TRBD2	TRBJ2-7	TGCGCCAGCAGCTTGGCCAACGCGGGAGCCTACGAGCAGTACTTC	CASSLANAGAYEQYF
few	TRBV30	TRBD1	TRBJ1-6	TGTGCCTGGAGTGAGGACAGGGGTAATTCACCCCTCCACTTT	CAWSEDRGNSPLHF
-	TRBV6-4	TRBD2	TRBJ2-3	TGTGCCAGCAGTGAATTAGCGGGGGGGCCAGATACGCAGTATTTT	CASSELAGGPDTQYF
few	TRBV12-5	TRBD2	TRBJ2-1	TGTGCTAGTGGTTTGGTACGGGGGGGCAATGAGCAGTTCTTC	CASGLVRGGNEQFF
-	TRBV9	-	TRBJ1-2	TGTGCCAGCAGCACCCACACGTATGGCTACACCTTC	CASSTHTYGYTF
once	TRBV3-1/TRBV3-2	-	TRBJ1-1	TGTGCCAGCAGCCCCAGGTCCACTGAAGCTTTCTTT	CASSPRSTEAFF
-	TRBV4-1	-	TRBJ1-5	TGCGCCAGCAGCCAAGATTACATAGCTCAGCCCCAGCATTTT	CASSQDYIAQPQHF
-	TRBV19	-	TRBJ1-1	TGTGCCAGTAGTGGATCCAGGGGAAAGGGCACTGAAGCTTTCTTT	CASSGSRGKGTEAFF
-	TRBV24-1	TRBD1	TRBJ1-2	TGTGCCACCAGTGACCCTAAGGGGGCGGTGGAGGGCTACACCTTC	CATSDPKGAVEGYTF
-	TRBV30	-	TRBJ1-1	TGTGCCTGGAGTGTAAACAGGAACACTGAAGCTTTCTTT	CAWSVNRNTEAFF
-	TRBV7-9	TRBD1	TRBJ1-5	TGTGCCAGCAGCTACGCAGGGGGCGGTCAGCCCCAGCATTTT	CASSYAGGGQPQHF
-	TRBV2	-	TRBJ1-6	TGTGCCAGCAGTAAAAATTACAGGGTCGGATCACCCCTCCACTTT	CASSKNYRVGSPLHF
-	TRBV5-6	-	TRBJ1-2	TGTGCCAGCAGCTCCCGCGGGTTTGGGGGCTTTGGCTACACCTTC	CASSSRGFGGFGYTF
-	TRBV9	-	TRBJ2-5	TGTGCCAGCAGCGCGGGAACCCGTCGGGTTCGAGAGACCCAGTACTTC	CASSAGTRRVRETQYF
-	TRBV5-6	TRBD2	TRBJ2-1	TGTGCCAGCAGCTTTGGCGGGAGACGCAATGAGCAGTTCTTC	CASSFGGRRNEQFF
few	TRBV7-9	TRBD2	TRBJ2-1	TGTGCCAGCAGCTCCTCCCGACTAGCGGGGGACTACAATGAGCAGTTCTTC	CASSSSRLAGDYNEQFF
few	TRBV5-4	TRBD1	TRBJ1-2	TGTGCCAGCAGCTTGGAGAGGGGGCAGGGGATGCGTGGCTACACCTTC	CASSLERGQGMRGYTF